This entry lists 10 T cell receptor beta chains sequenced from one sample in a study of sequential checkpoint blockade in melanoma. TCRdb keeps only in-frame clones here, not all; method: immunoSEQ multiplex PCR. Among 15,000 to 20,000 clones listed, roughly 80% were seen once. Treatment specified: randomized to nivolumab then ipilimumab (arm A) or the reverse (arm B). Sequencing was performed on CD8+ T cells sorted from blood (inferred from file names), taken from a patient given nivolumab and ipilimumab in sequence. These receptors all stem from a human donor with melanoma.

Notes on this clone: The same CDR3 can be traced to other DNA sequences in this sample. The V call is TRBV19, the J call TRBJ2-1, with 9 bases aligning to TRBD2. The CDR3 length is 14 residues. Germline CDR1 LNHDA, CDR2 SQIVND (reference sequence). V lost 4 bases and J lost 3; bases outside the gene matches: 1. The CDR3 spells CASSSGGDYNEQFF. CDR3 coding DNA: TGTGCCAGTAGTAGCGGGGGGGACTACAATGAGCAGTTCTTC.

The V call is TRBV14, the J call TRBJ2-7; D gene uncertain. Trimming left V 4 bases short and J 2 bases short, with 6 bases between. CDR1 is SGHDN and CDR2 is FVKESK in the germline V gene. The CDR3 is 12 amino acids. The CDR3, as DNA: TGTGCCAGCAGCCTGACTCCCTACGAGCAGTACTTC. Its translation: CASSLTPYEQYF.

Remarks on this clone: The junction and the germline gene differ at one end; a read error may be behind it. J is TRBJ2-7 and V is TRBV27, with TRBD1 matching over 10 bases. The germline gives CDR1 MNHEY, CDR2 SMNVEV (reference sequence). CDR3 length: 16 residues. The CDR3 nucleotides read TGTGCCAGCAGTCTATCCGGGACAGGGGTTTCGTACGAGCAGTACTTC. Encoded protein: CASSLSGTGVSYEQYF.

This sequence joins TRBV9 and TRBJ1-2; no clear D. Germline values: CDR1 SGDLS, CDR2 YYNGEE. CDR3 length: 14 residues. Trimming left V 1 base short and J 2 bases short, with 9 bases between. The CDR3 nucleotides read TGTGCCAGCAGCGTATCTGAGGAGAACTATGGCTACACCTTC. It specifies CASSVSEENYGYTF. The full variable domain, in which reference TRBV9 and TRBJ1-2 provide the parts outside the CDR3, is DSGVTQTPKHLITATGQRVTLRCSPRSGDLSVYWYQQSLDQGLQFLIQYYNGEERAKGNILERFSAQQFPDLHSELNLSSLELGDSALYFCASSVSEENYGYTFGSGTRLTVV.

V and J are TRBV27 and TRBJ2-7; maybe TRBD1 (6 bases). V dropped 4 bases and J dropped 0 bases, with 13 bases sitting between them. The CDR3 is made up of 15 amino acids. CDR1 MNHEY and CDR2 SMNVEV come from the germline V gene (reference sequence). CDR3 coding DNA: TGTGCCAGCAGTTCCGTCTTAGGGGGCTCCTACGAGCAGTACTTC. This encodes CASSSVLGGSYEQYF.

The chain uses TRBV9 and TRBJ2-7; TRBD2 is a possible D gene (6 bases). There are 12 residues in the CDR3. With 0 bases removed from V and 5 bases from J, the gap between germline ends came to 6 bases. Germline V lookup: CDR1 SGDLS, CDR2 YYNGEE. For the CDR3, the DNA is TGTGCCAGCAGCGTAGGGGGGGACGAGCAGTACTTC. Protein sequence: CASSVGGDEQYF.

A remark on this clone: A read error may account for a junction end that differs from germline. This chain uses TRBV7-2 with TRBJ1-2; D perhaps matches TRBD1 (5 bases). Germline CDR1 and CDR2: SGHTA and FQGNSA. The CDR3 is 14 amino acids. For the CDR3, the DNA is TGTGCCACCAGCAGGTTGGGGGGAGCCTATGGCTACACCTTC. Translating gives CATSRLGGAYGYTF.

The rearrangement links TRBV7-3 to TRBJ2-7; tentatively, D is TRBD2 (6 bases). V lost 5 bases to trimming and J lost 4 bases, with 18 bases between them. The CDR3 covers 15 residues. Germline V gene lookup returns CDR1 SGHTA and CDR2 FQGTGA. DNA for the CDR3: TGTGCCAGCAGCCTTAATCCCGGGGGTTTGTACGAGCAGTACTTC. Residues: CASSLNPGGLYEQYF.

The chain carries TRBV16 and TRBJ2-7; 11 bases are shared with TRBD2. The V gene's germline CDR1 is KGHSY and CDR2 FQNENV. With V trimmed by 1 base and J by 0 bases, 8 bases remained unmatched. This CDR3 is built from 18 residues. The CDR3 nucleotides are TGTGCCAGCAGCCAATATCTAGCGGGAGGACACCCCTCCTACGAGCAGTACTTC. It encodes CASSQYLAGGHPSYEQYF.

This chain connects TRBV5-4 to TRBJ1-1, with D perhaps matching TRBD1 (5 bases). Germline values: CDR1 SGHNT, CDR2 YYREEE (reference sequence). The CDR3 length is 14 residues. Deletions cut 1 base from V and 0 bases from J, with 7 bases between. In DNA, the CDR3 is TGTGCCAGCAGCTTGACAGGTTTGAACACTGAAGCTTTCTTT. Translated, it gives CASSLTGLNTEAFF. Full variable domain (missing parts from reference TRBV5-4 and TRBJ1-1): ETGVTQSPTHLIKTRGQQVTLRCSSQSGHNTVSWYQQALGQGPQFIFQYYREEENGRGNFPPRFSGLQFPNYSSELNVNALELDDSALYLCASSLTGLNTEAFFGQGTRLTVV.